This TCR beta chain appears in the sequencing data of a study of early T cells in non-severe SARS-CoV-2 infection. Study-wide background: Sequencing used unsorted whole-blood bulk RNA, so chains lack pairing.

The TCR library protocol was used to attach unique molecular identifiers. These identifiers were attached to individual cDNA molecules. MiXCR, applied by TCRdb to the 5' RACE reads, yields one record per CDR3 protein. In the table there are 30,000 to 40,000 distinct CDR3 sequences, over 9% of which are singletons. Study-level findings and limits: Matching against VDJdb likely underestimated virus-specific expansions, favoring anti-spike CD8.

V gave up 4 bases and J gave up 4 bases, with 14 bases separating them. The germline V gene encodes CDR1 SGHRS and CDR2 YFSETQ. The CDR3 sequence is 14 residues long. In the case of this clonotype: Its antigen is currently unknown.

The chain is built from TRBV5-1 and TRBJ2-5; D tentatively fits TRBD1 or TRBD2 (6 bases each). Sequenced sample: whole blood. The clonotype comes from an adult who was a healthcare worker with PCR-confirmed SARS-CoV-2 infection or an uninfected control (not recorded which). Here the CDR3 reads CASSGGTYPETQYF. DNA for the CDR3: TGCGCCAGCAGCGGAGGGACATACCCAGAGACCCAGTACTTC.